A single T cell receptor (beta chain) is shown here with its context. Its antigen specificity is not known. Per-base qualities were not stored, and no clone one base away is much larger. The germline V gene (reference sequence) sets CDR1 to DFQATT and CDR2 to SNEGSKA. Ends trimmed: V by 5 bases, J by 5 bases; bases unmatched to a gene: 4. The CDR3 contains 12 residues, cysteine and phenylalanine counted. Only CDR3 DNA is held: 36 bases, read in frame from base 1. Library preparation used PCR. Sequencing took place on an Illumina HiSeq 2000. The raw public reads went through TCRdb reprocessing: fastp at Q25, MiXCR clone calling, in-frame beta chains kept. For every CDR3 protein sequence, its rows merge into one entry that carries the most common genes and DNA. For this sample there are more than 70,000 distinct CDR3 sequences; 45% to 50% appear just once. Together, the top ten hold over 9.5% of the sample.

The data originate from a study of CDR3 diversity in severe acne (dated 2019 in TCRdb). This receptor chain uses TRBV20-1 and TRBJ1-1; TRBD1 matches 8 bases in the middle. This TCR was sampled from a male donor in good health, serving as a control. The material sequenced was blood. DNA sequence: TGCAGTGCTCGACAGGGGCAAACTGAAGCTTTCTTT. Its protein is CSARQGQTEAFF.